This T cell receptor beta chain was sequenced during a study of T-cell reconstitution after alpha-beta-depleted transplantation in children. CDR3 size: 14 residues. The germline V and J ends were trimmed by 8 bases and 3 bases, with 17 bases remaining between them. Germline V CDR1 and CDR2: DFQATT, SNEGSKA (reference sequence). As it was prepared, the TCRbeta library received unique molecular identifiers. TCRdb redid the calling of the PCR reads with MiXCR, one entry per CDR3 protein. The sample records 580,000 or so distinct CDR3 sequences, under 25% being singletons. For this clonotype: The antigen is undetermined.

Study observations and caveats: In patients about two months after transplant, alpha-beta T cells reportedly arose from several hundred expanded graft clones. Newly generated T cells supplied most T-cell counts and diversity one year post-transplant. Several patients had high TCRbeta diversity at day 60; it came from surviving recipient T cells and thymic progenitors.

The chain combines TRBV20-1 with TRBJ2-4; unclear D gene. This receptor was identified in a boy under three years old who had a stem cell transplant for acute myeloid leukemia, so the T cells may come from the graft donor. This specimen was PBMCs, mostly from graft donor cells, taken 360 days after TCRalphabeta/CD19-depleted stem cell transplant. For the CDR3, the DNA is TGCAGTCCAGCTAGGAGACTTTACAAAAACATTCAGTACTTC. It specifies CSPARRLYKNIQYF.